Listed below are T cell receptor beta chains from one sample, sequenced in a study of identifying expanded T cells in peripheral blood. Method: immunoSEQ multiplex PCR; TCRdb's copy keeps in-frame clones and lacks some. The sample shows about 94,000 clones, roughly 86% of them seen only once. Sequenced material: blood. Receptor source: a person between 18 and 69 years old in good health. Each CDR3 is given with its conserved first and last residue. A D gene is named only where the DNA matches it firmly. Only some rows state a clone size, as once, few, many or a class for expanded clones.

V gene	J gene	clone size	D gene	CDR3 DNA	CDR3 protein
TRBV5-1	TRBJ2-7	-	-	TGCGCCAGCAGCTTCATAATGAGTCAGGGCCACGAGCAGTACTTC	CASSFIMSQGHEQYF
TRBV4-1	TRBJ2-5	once	TRBD1	TGCGCCAGCAGCCCACACAGGGGACCGCAAGAGACCCAGTACTTC	CASSPHRGPQETQYF
TRBV23-1	TRBJ1-2	-	-	TGCGCCAGCAGGTGGGGGGCCGACTATGGCTACACCTTC	CASRWGADYGYTF
TRBV19	TRBJ1-3	-	-	TGTGCCGGATCTTCCCATTTTGGGGATCACAGAAACACCATATATTTT	CAGSSHFGDHRNTIYF
TRBV7-9	TRBJ2-5	-	-	TGTGCCAGCAGCTTATGGGGGGTCGAGCAAGAGACCCAGTACTTC	CASSLWGVEQETQYF
TRBV4-2	TRBJ1-5	-	-	TGTGCCAGCAGCCCGGCCTTTTTGGGAGATCAGCCCCAGCATTTT	CASSPAFLGDQPQHF
TRBV9	TRBJ2-3	-	TRBD2	TGTGCCAGCAGCGTAGGTTCCCTAGCGGGAGGAGGAGATACGCAGTATTTT	CASSVGSLAGGGDTQYF
TRBV7-2	TRBJ2-5	-	TRBD2	TGTGCCAGCAGGCCGAGAAGCGGGAGGGTGGAGACCCAGTACTTC	CASRPRSGRVETQYF
TRBV30	TRBJ2-2	-	-	TGTGCCTGGAGTAACGTAAGGGGGGGCCAGAACACCGGGGAGCTGTTTTTT	CAWSNVRGGQNTGELFF
TRBV10-1	TRBJ2-1	-	TRBD1	TGCGCCAGCCGATGGACAGGGTCACAGAACTTAGGTTACAATGAGCAGTTCTTC	CASRWTGSQNLGYNEQFF
TRBV27	TRBJ2-7	-	-	TGTGCCAGCTATGACGGGTTTACCTACGAGCAGTACTTC	CASYDGFTYEQYF
TRBV7-9	TRBJ2-4	-	-	TGTGCCAGCAGCTTAGTTACCCTAACCCCGCTGACTGGCAAAAACATTCAGTACTTC	CASSLVTLTPLTGKNIQYF
TRBV2	TRBJ2-1	-	-	TGTGCCAGCATACGGGGTTCATCCTACAATGAGCAGTTCTTC	CASIRGSSYNEQFF
TRBV11-2	TRBJ1-1	-	-	TGTGCCAGCAGCTTAGATGACGGAAGGGCCACTGAAGCTTTCTTT	CASSLDDGRATEAFF
TRBV6-5	TRBJ1-3	-	TRBD1	TGTGCCAGCAGGAGCACGGACAGGGGGCGTAACACCATATATTTT	CASRSTDRGRNTIYF
TRBV12-5	TRBJ1-3	-	-	TGTGCTAGTGGTTTGGTTAGTGGACACCGAAACACCATATATTTT	CASGLVSGHRNTIYF
TRBV7-2	TRBJ1-2	-	-	TGTGCCAGCAGCTTAGGTTCCAGCCAATATGGCTACACCTTC	CASSLGSSQYGYTF
TRBV5-1	TRBJ1-1	-	-	TGCGCCAGCAGCTTGGCCAAGTGGAACACTGAAGCTTTCTTT	CASSLAKWNTEAFF
TRBV27	TRBJ2-2	-	-	TGTGCCAGCAGTCGACAGAGTATGAACACCGGGGAGCTGTTTTTT	CASSRQSMNTGELFF
TRBV2	TRBJ1-4	-	-	TGTGCCAGCAGTGAATTTGGGGGAGGGGCGAATGAAAAACTGTTTTTT	CASSEFGGGANEKLFF
TRBV9	TRBJ1-2	once	-	TGTGCCAGCAGCGTAGCCTGGCAGGGTGTCTATGGCTACACCTTC	CASSVAWQGVYGYTF
TRBV19	TRBJ1-4	-	-	TGTGCCAGTAGTATTTACGGCCAGGGTAATGAAAAACTGTTTTTT	CASSIYGQGNEKLFF
TRBV5-4	TRBJ1-1	few	-	TGTGCCAGCAGCTTGAGGAACACTGAAGCTTTCTTT	CASSLRNTEAFF
TRBV7-2	TRBJ2-5	-	-	TGTGCCAGCAGCGTACTACCGGGACAACAAGAGACCCAGTACTTC	CASSVLPGQQETQYF
TRBV9	TRBJ2-1	once	TRBD2	TGTGCCAGCAGCGGATTAGCGGGAGTGGGGCAGTTCTTC	CASSGLAGVGQFF
TRBV9	TRBJ1-6	few	-	TGTGCCAGCAGCGTAGTGGGTTCACCCCTCCACTTT	CASSVVGSPLHF
TRBV5-4	TRBJ2-1	-	TRBD2	TGTGCCAGCAGTTATATAGCGGGAGGGGCCTACAATGAGCAGTTCTTC	CASSYIAGGAYNEQFF
TRBV4-2	TRBJ2-7	-	-	TGTGCCAGCAGCCAAGAGACCCCGGGGTTAGAGCAGTACTTC	CASSQETPGLEQYF
TRBV7-2	TRBJ2-5	-	-	TGTGCCAGCAGCACGCGGGACTTCCAAGAGACCCAGTACTTC	CASSTRDFQETQYF
TRBV6-5	TRBJ2-5	-	-	TGTGCCAGCAGCGCGAGACAGGCCCAAGAGGGGGCCCAGTACTTC	CASSARQAQEGAQYF
TRBV18	TRBJ2-7	-	-	TGTGCCAGCTCACCACGGACCTACGAGCAGTACTTC	CASSPRTYEQYF
TRBV12-5	TRBJ1-3	once	-	TGTGCTAGTGGTTTGGTTGTGGGTATGGGAAACACCATATATTTT	CASGLVVGMGNTIYF
TRBV11-2	TRBJ1-1	-	-	TGTGCCAGCAGCCGGTATCCAGGCACTGAAGCTTTCTTT	CASSRYPGTEAFF
TRBV5-6	TRBJ1-5	-	TRBD1	TGTGCCAGCAGCTTTTCGACAGGGTACAGCAATCAGCCCCAGCATTTT	CASSFSTGYSNQPQHF
TRBV18	TRBJ2-6	-	-	TGTGCCAGCTCACCCCAGGGTACTGGGGCCAACGTCCTGACTTTC	CASSPQGTGANVLTF
TRBV7-2	TRBJ1-2	-	TRBD1	TGTGCCAGCAGCGGAACGCTTACAGGGGGCGCGACTAGCTATGGCTACACCTTC	CASSGTLTGGATSYGYTF
TRBV10-3	TRBJ1-1	-	TRBD1	TGTGCCATCAGCAGTCGAACAGGGGGCCTATGGGACACTGAAGCTTTCTTT	CAISSRTGGLWDTEAFF